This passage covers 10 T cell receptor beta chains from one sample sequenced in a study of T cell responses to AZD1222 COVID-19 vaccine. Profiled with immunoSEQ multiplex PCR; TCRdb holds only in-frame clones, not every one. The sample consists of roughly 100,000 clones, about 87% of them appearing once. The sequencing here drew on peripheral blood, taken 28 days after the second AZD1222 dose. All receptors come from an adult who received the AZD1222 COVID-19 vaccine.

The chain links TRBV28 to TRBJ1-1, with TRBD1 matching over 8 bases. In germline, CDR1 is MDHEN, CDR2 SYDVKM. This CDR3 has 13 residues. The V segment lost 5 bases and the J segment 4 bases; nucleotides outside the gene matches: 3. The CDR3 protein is CASSNDRGTEAFF. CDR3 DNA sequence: TGTGCCAGCAGTAATGACAGGGGCACTGAAGCTTTCTTT. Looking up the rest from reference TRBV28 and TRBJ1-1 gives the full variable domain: DVKVTQSSRYLVKRTGEKVFLECVQDMDHENMFWYRQDPGLGLRLIYFSYDVKMKEKGDIPEGYSVSREKKERFSLILESASTNQTSMYLCASSNDRGTEAFFGQGTRLTVV.

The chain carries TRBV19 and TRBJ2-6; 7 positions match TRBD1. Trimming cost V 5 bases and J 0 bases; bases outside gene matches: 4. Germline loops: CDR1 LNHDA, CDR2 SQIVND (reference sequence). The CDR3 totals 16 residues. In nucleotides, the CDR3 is TGTGCCAGTAGTTCGCGACAGGGCTCTGGGGCCAACGTCCTGACTTTC. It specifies CASSSRQGSGANVLTF.

The CDR3 DNA follows: TGTGCCAGCTCACCAAGTTATTCTCGGGACGAGCAGTACTTC. This codes for CASSPSYSRDEQYF. The chain employs TRBV18 and TRBJ2-7; D call uncertain. Trimming took off 2 bases at V and 5 bases at J, with 13 bases between the two ends. CDR3 length equals 14 residues. Germline lookup yields CDR1 KGHSH and CDR2 LQKENI.

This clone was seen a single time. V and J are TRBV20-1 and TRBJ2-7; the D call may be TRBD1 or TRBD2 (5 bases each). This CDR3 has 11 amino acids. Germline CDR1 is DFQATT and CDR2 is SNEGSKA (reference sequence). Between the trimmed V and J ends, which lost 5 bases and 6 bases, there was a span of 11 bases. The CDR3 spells CSAGGGVEQYF. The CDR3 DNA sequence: TGCAGTGCTGGGGGTGGGGTCGAGCAGTACTTC.

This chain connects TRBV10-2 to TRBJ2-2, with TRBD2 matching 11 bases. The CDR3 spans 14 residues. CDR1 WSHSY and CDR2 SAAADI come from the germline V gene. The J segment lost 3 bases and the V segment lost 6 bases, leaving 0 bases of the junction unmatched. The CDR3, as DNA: TGCGCCAGCAGACTAGCGGGGGACACCGGGGAGCTGTTTTTT. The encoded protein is CASRLAGDTGELFF.

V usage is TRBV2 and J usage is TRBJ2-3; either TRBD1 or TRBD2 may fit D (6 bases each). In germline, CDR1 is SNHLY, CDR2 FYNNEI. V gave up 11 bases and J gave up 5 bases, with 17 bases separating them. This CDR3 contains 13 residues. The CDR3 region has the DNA TGTGCCGGAGGGATGGGCAGGGGAGATACGCAGTATTTT. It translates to CAGGMGRGDTQYF.

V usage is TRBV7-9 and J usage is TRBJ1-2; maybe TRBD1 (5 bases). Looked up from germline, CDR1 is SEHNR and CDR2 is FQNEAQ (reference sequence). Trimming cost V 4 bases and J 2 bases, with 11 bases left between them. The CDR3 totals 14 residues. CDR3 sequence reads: CASSSHRTNYGYTF. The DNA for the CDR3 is TGTGCCAGCAGCTCGCACCGGACAAACTATGGCTACACCTTC.

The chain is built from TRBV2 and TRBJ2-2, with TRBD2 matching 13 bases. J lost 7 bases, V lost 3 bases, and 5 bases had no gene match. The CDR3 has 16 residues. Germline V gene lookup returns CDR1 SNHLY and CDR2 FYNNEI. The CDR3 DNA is TGTGCCAGCAGTGACAAGGGACTAGCGGGGATCGGGGAGCTGTTTTTT. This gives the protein CASSDKGLAGIGELFF.

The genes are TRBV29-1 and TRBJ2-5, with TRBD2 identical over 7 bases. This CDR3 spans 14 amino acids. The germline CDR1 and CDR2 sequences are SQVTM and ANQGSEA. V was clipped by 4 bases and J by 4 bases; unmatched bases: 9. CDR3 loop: CSVVGREGGETQYF. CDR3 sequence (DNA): TGCAGCGTTGTAGGCAGGGAGGGAGGAGAGACCCAGTACTTC.

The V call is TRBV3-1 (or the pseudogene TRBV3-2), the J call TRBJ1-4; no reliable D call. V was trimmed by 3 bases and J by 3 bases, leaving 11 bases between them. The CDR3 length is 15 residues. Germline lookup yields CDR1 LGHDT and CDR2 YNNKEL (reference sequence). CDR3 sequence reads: CASSHTAGPNEKLFF. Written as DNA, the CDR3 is TGTGCCAGCAGCCACACGGCCGGGCCTAATGAAAAACTGTTTTTT.